This is a list of T cell receptor beta chains from one sample in a study of shared clonotypes between healthy human individuals. Sequencing used immunoSEQ multiplex PCR; TCRdb keeps in-frame clones, though not all of them. This table holds about 2.4 million clones, roughly 93% found once. The sample consisted of naive CD4+ T cells from PBMCs. The receptors were sampled from a man aged 18 to 30 in good health. Some clones in this sample may be carry-over from other donors' samples. The conserved cysteine and the conserved F or W are not part of the CDR3 here.

J gene: TRBJ2-2; V gene: TRBV29-1; CDR3 length: 12; CDR3 protein: SVEGDRGAGELF
J gene: TRBJ2-3; V gene: TRBV27; CDR3 length: 10; CDR3 protein: ASSLNTDTQY
J gene: TRBJ2-2; V gene: TRBV7-6; CDR3 length: 14; CDR3 protein: ASSRNRGQGPGELF
J gene: TRBJ2-7; V gene: TRBV28; CDR3 length: 11; CDR3 protein: ASSPGPSYEQY
J gene: TRBJ2-3; V gene: TRBV11-1; CDR3 length: 12; CDR3 protein: ASSSPRTFDTQY
J gene: TRBJ1-1; V gene: TRBV29-1; CDR3 length: 15; CDR3 protein: SVEAAIPARLWGKPF
J gene: TRBJ1-1; V gene: TRBV7-2; CDR3 length: 13; CDR3 protein: ASTRDRYMNTEAF
J gene: TRBJ2-5; V gene: TRBV7-2; CDR3 length: 12; CDR3 protein: ASSLVGGSETQY
J gene: TRBJ1-6; V gene: TRBV6-1; CDR3 length: 13; CDR3 protein: ASDSLSLGDSPLH
J gene: TRBJ2-7; V gene: TRBV12-1; CDR3 length: 12; CDR3 protein: ASSVTGSSYEQY
J gene: TRBJ1-4; V gene: TRBV30; CDR3 length: 9; CDR3 protein: AWKLREKLF
J gene: TRBJ2-3; V gene: TRBV6-5; CDR3 length: 12; CDR3 protein: ASRLAILGDTQY
J gene: TRBJ2-7; V gene: TRBV10-3; CDR3 length: 11; CDR3 protein: AISVQRLYEQY
J gene: TRBJ2-7; V gene: TRBV4-1; CDR3 length: 15; CDR3 protein: ASSQDLRGQGLGEQY
J gene: TRBJ2-7; V gene: TRBV25-1; CDR3 length: 11; CDR3 protein: ASRSQGHYEQY
J gene: TRBJ2-1; V gene: TRBV28; CDR3 length: 14; CDR3 protein: ASRYEAGYSYNEQF
J gene: TRBJ1-2; V gene: TRBV7-8; CDR3 length: 12; CDR3 protein: ASSLRTGGYGYT
J gene: TRBJ2-1; V gene: TRBV2; CDR3 length: 9; CDR3 protein: ASNTGSEQF
J gene: TRBJ2-1; V gene: TRBV7-9; CDR3 length: 10; CDR3 protein: ASSLGAFEQF
J gene: TRBJ2-1; V gene: TRBV5-4; CDR3 length: 13; CDR3 protein: ASSRGQGRGNEQF
J gene: TRBJ2-5; V gene: TRBV29-1; CDR3 length: 12; CDR3 protein: SVEGQEDGETQY
J gene: TRBJ2-1; V gene: TRBV27; CDR3 length: 9; CDR3 protein: ASSLFNEQF
J gene: TRBJ1-4; V gene: TRBV5-6; CDR3 length: 14; CDR3 protein: ASSENGKATNEKLF
J gene: TRBJ2-5; V gene: TRBV5-1; CDR3 length: 13; CDR3 protein: ASSLLQGRQETQY
J gene: TRBJ2-5; V gene: TRBV5-6; CDR3 length: 14; CDR3 protein: ASSHLPGTGRETQY
J gene: TRBJ2-3; V gene: TRBV29-1; CDR3 length: 11; CDR3 protein: SVAGLETDTQY
J gene: TRBJ1-1; V gene: TRBV5-8; CDR3 length: 9; CDR3 protein: ASSLSNEAF
J gene: TRBJ2-7; V gene: TRBV19; CDR3 length: 13; CDR3 protein: ASSTTSGQAYEQY
J gene: TRBJ2-5; V gene: TRBV5-1; CDR3 length: 12; CDR3 protein: ASREAGYKETQY
J gene: TRBJ2-1; V gene: TRBV19; CDR3 length: 11; CDR3 protein: ASSILNDNEQF
J gene: TRBJ1-1; V gene: TRBV27; CDR3 length: 17; CDR3 protein: ASSLTPAGTGGVGTEAF
J gene: TRBJ2-2; V gene: TRBV5-1; CDR3 length: 14; CDR3 protein: ASSLAAGVYSGELF
J gene: TRBJ2-3; V gene: TRBV5-4; CDR3 length: 14; CDR3 protein: ASSSGSTGSADTQY
J gene: TRBJ2-5; V gene: TRBV5-6; CDR3 length: 12; CDR3 protein: ASSPKARGETQY
J gene: TRBJ2-3; V gene: TRBV9; CDR3 length: 12; CDR3 protein: ASSVEGLTDTQY
J gene: TRBJ1-1; V gene: TRBV29-1; CDR3 length: 12; CDR3 protein: SVTLQGVGTEAF
J gene: TRBJ1-3; V gene: TRBV14; CDR3 length: 12; CDR3 protein: ASSQGSRGNTIY
J gene: TRBJ2-7; V gene: TRBV2; CDR3 length: 13; CDR3 protein: ASNHPGTSSYEQY
J gene: TRBJ2-2; V gene: TRBV25-1; CDR3 length: 13; CDR3 protein: ASKSGQANTGELF
J gene: TRBJ1-1; V gene: TRBV27; CDR3 length: 12; CDR3 protein: ASSSPGQNTEAF
J gene: TRBJ2-2; V gene: TRBV10-3; CDR3 length: 16; CDR3 protein: AISEFPDRTENTGELF
J gene: TRBJ2-3; V gene: TRBV28; CDR3 length: 10; CDR3 protein: ASSLSQDTQY
J gene: TRBJ2-3; V gene: TRBV7-3; CDR3 length: 11; CDR3 protein: ASSPRDTDTQY
J gene: TRBJ1-4; V gene: TRBV20-1; CDR3 length: 9; CDR3 protein: SARPSEKLF
J gene: TRBJ2-7; V gene: TRBV11-2; CDR3 length: 13; CDR3 protein: ASSLGTTFSYEQY
J gene: TRBJ1-4; V gene: TRBV28; CDR3 length: 14; CDR3 protein: ASTDSDPTTNEKLF
J gene: TRBJ2-3; V gene: TRBV7-6; CDR3 length: 12; CDR3 protein: ASSSPSGSDTQY
J gene: TRBJ2-5; V gene: TRBV5-1; CDR3 length: 11; CDR3 protein: ASSSGQGETQY
J gene: TRBJ2-4; V gene: TRBV5-1; CDR3 length: 13; CDR3 protein: ASSSLGTGANIQY
J gene: TRBJ2-1; V gene: TRBV7-6; CDR3 length: 13; CDR3 protein: ASSTLAGGYNEQF
J gene: TRBJ1-2; V gene: TRBV2; CDR3 length: 12; CDR3 protein: ASGYRERGNGYT
J gene: TRBJ1-6; V gene: TRBV5-4; CDR3 length: 13; CDR3 protein: ASSSPPGGMAPLH
J gene: TRBJ1-5; V gene: TRBV7-9; CDR3 length: 12; CDR3 protein: ASSPNRGDQPQH
J gene: TRBJ1-5; V gene: TRBV28; CDR3 length: 12; CDR3 protein: ASSRDRDNQPQH
J gene: TRBJ1-4; V gene: TRBV6-5; CDR3 length: 10; CDR3 protein: ASSWTGEKLF
J gene: TRBJ2-5; V gene: TRBV28; CDR3 length: 10; CDR3 protein: ASKEGGGTQY